Listed below are T cell receptor beta chains from one sample, sequenced in a study of blood T cell repertoires in COVID-19. Clones were sequenced by immunoSEQ multiplex PCR, and TCRdb holds only the in-frame ones, with some missing. There are about 36,000 clones in the sample; around nine tenths occur only once, and 4.5% to 5.5% lies in the top ten. Sequencing was done on a sample of peripheral blood. The source of these receptors is a human donor in a cohort sampled during active COVID-19. Each CDR3 is given with its conserved first and last residue. Each record gives: clone size, J gene, D gene, V gene, CDR3 DNA, CDR3 protein. D genes are given only for firm matches. Clone size is given for some rows only: seen once, a few or many times, or a class if the clone is expanded.

size: NA
J: TRBJ2-3
D: TRBD2
V: TRBV4-1
DNA: TGCGCCAGCAGCCCCCAGACTAGCGGAGGCACAGATACGCAGTATTTT
CDR3: CASSPQTSGGTDTQYF

size: NA
J: TRBJ2-3
D: NA
V: TRBV5-8
DNA: TGTGCCCCGATAAAGAGACAATCAGATACGCAGTATTTT
CDR3: CAPIKRQSDTQYF

size: NA
J: TRBJ2-5
D: NA
V: TRBV15
DNA: TGTGCCACCAGCAGAGATGTGAGGGGGCAAGAGACCCAGTACTTC
CDR3: CATSRDVRGQETQYF

size: NA
J: TRBJ1-6
D: TRBD1
V: TRBV18
DNA: TGTGCCAGCTCACCCGGACAGGATAATTCACCCCTCCACTTT
CDR3: CASSPGQDNSPLHF

size: NA
J: TRBJ1-1
D: NA
V: TRBV9
DNA: TGTGCCAGCAGCCCCTCGAGTCGCAGGGCCAAGAACACTGAAGCTTTCTTT
CDR3: CASSPSSRRAKNTEAFF

size: NA
J: TRBJ1-5
D: NA
V: TRBV2
DNA: TGTGCCAGAGGCCCGGGGGGGGGCAATCAGCCCCAGCATTTT
CDR3: CARGPGGGNQPQHF

size: NA
J: TRBJ1-5
D: NA
V: TRBV10-2
DNA: TGCGCCAGCAGTGAGTCGGGGGGAGTCCAAGGGCAGCCCCAGCATTTT
CDR3: CASSESGGVQGQPQHF

size: NA
J: TRBJ1-2
D: TRBD1
V: TRBV28
DNA: TGTGCCAGCAGCCCATCCGGGACAGGGTCCTCCTATGGCTACACCTTC
CDR3: CASSPSGTGSSYGYTF

size: NA
J: TRBJ1-1
D: NA
V: TRBV6-5
DNA: TGTGCCAGCAGGCTAACAGTGAACACTGAAGCTTTCTTT
CDR3: CASRLTVNTEAFF

size: NA
J: TRBJ1-1
D: TRBD1
V: TRBV2
DNA: TGTGCCAGCAAACCGACAGGGGCAGACGCTGAAGCTTTCTTT
CDR3: CASKPTGADAEAFF

size: few
J: TRBJ1-1
D: TRBD1
V: TRBV6-5
DNA: TGTGCCAGCAGTTACTTACAGGGGGCGGAAGCTTTCTTT
CDR3: CASSYLQGAEAFF

size: once
J: TRBJ1-3
D: NA
V: TRBV7-2
DNA: TGTGCCAGCAGCCCCCAGCCGGGCTCTGGAAACACCATATATTTT
CDR3: CASSPQPGSGNTIYF

size: NA
J: TRBJ2-1
D: NA
V: TRBV6-5
DNA: TGTGCCAGCAGTTACTCGTCTTCCTCCTACAATGAGCAGTTCTTC
CDR3: CASSYSSSSYNEQFF

size: NA
J: TRBJ1-2
D: NA
V: TRBV19
DNA: TGTGCCAGTAGTATTTCCGGGGGGCGAACCTATGGCTACACCTTC
CDR3: CASSISGGRTYGYTF

size: NA
J: TRBJ2-7
D: NA
V: TRBV27
DNA: TGTGCCAGCAGTTTGATAGGGGCCGCCGTAGAGCAGTACTTC
CDR3: CASSLIGAAVEQYF

size: NA
J: TRBJ2-5
D: NA
V: TRBV5-1
DNA: TGCGCCAGCAGCTTGGGTGTGGGGGGAGTTGAGACCCAGTACTTC
CDR3: CASSLGVGGVETQYF

size: NA
J: TRBJ2-5
D: NA
V: TRBV7-2
DNA: TGTGCCAGCAGCTTAGGGGGACTCCGGGAGACCCAGTACTTC
CDR3: CASSLGGLRETQYF

size: NA
J: TRBJ1-1
D: NA
V: TRBV28
DNA: TGTGCCAGCAGTCTCGCAGCCGGGGGACCTTCAGCTTTCTTT
CDR3: CASSLAAGGPSAFF